This is a list of T cell receptor beta chains from one sample in a study of T cells in Graves' hyperthyroidism and ophthalmopathy. Via MiXCR, TCRdb re-called the multiplex PCR reads, giving one row per CDR3 protein. The data hold a few hundred thousand distinct CDR3 sequences, with around 14% observed a single time. The sequenced sample consisted of blood. These receptor sequences come from a woman under 40 with Graves' hyperthyroidism. CDR3s include the opening cysteine and the closing phenylalanine or tryptophan. A D gene is named only where the DNA matches it firmly. Size values are once, few and many counts, or a class for expanded clones, and some rows have none.

>14|-|TRBJ2-5|TRBV16|few
CASSQSGPPLGQYF
TGTGCCAGCAGCCAATCGGGACCACCTTTGGGCCAGTACTTC
>16|TRBD1|TRBJ1-3|TRBV3-1|-
CASSQESMTGGNTIYF
TGTGCCAGCAGCCAAGAAAGCATGACAGGGGGAAACACCATATATTTT
>13|-|TRBJ2-5|TRBV10-2|many
CASSLGREETQYF
TGCGCCAGCAGTCTCGGCAGAGAAGAGACCCAGTACTTC
>15|-|TRBJ2-3|TRBV7-6|many
CASSPNYSPLDTQYF
TGTGCCAGCAGCCCTAATTACAGCCCTTTGGATACGCAGTATTTT
>14|-|TRBJ1-1|TRBV7-2|many
CASSLDDRDTEAFF
TGTGCCAGCAGCTTAGACGACCGGGACACTGAAGCTTTCTTT
>19|TRBD1|TRBJ1-2|TRBV7-9|-
CASSQPHAAGGAGSYGYTF
TGTGCCAGCAGCCAACCACATGCCGCAGGGGGAGCGGGAAGCTATGGCTACACCTTC
>14|-|TRBJ2-1|TRBV7-2|many
CASSAPWRGGEQFF
TGTGCCAGCAGCGCCCCCTGGAGGGGTGGGGAGCAGTTCTTC
>16|-|TRBJ1-5|TRBV20-1|few
CSASNRDGRSNQPQHF
TGCAGTGCTAGTAATAGGGACGGGCGCAGCAATCAGCCCCAGCATTTT
>15|-|TRBJ1-3|TRBV28|many
CASSLARAGGNTIYF
TGTGCCAGCAGTTTAGCCCGGGCAGGAGGAAACACCATATATTTT
>15|-|TRBJ2-2|TRBV7-7|many
CASSLGPQGIGELFF
TGTGCTAGCAGCTTAGGCCCGCAGGGGATCGGGGAGCTGTTTTTT
>14|TRBD2|TRBJ2-1|TRBV24-1|many
CATSRTRSVDEQFF
TGTGCCACCAGCCGGACTAGATCCGTGGATGAGCAGTTCTTC
>15|TRBD2|TRBJ2-5|TRBV7-2|-
CASSLGAGGRETQYF
TGTGCCAGCAGCTTAGGGGCGGGGGGACGAGAGACCCAGTACTTC
>17|TRBD1|TRBJ1-4|TRBV19|few
CASSSGWQGATNEKLFF
TGTGCCAGTAGTTCGGGCTGGCAGGGGGCAACTAATGAAAAACTGTTTTTT
>19|TRBD2|TRBJ2-2|TRBV9|few
CASSPRGGLAGGDTGELFF
TGTGCCAGCAGCCCCCGGGGGGGACTAGCGGGAGGGGACACCGGGGAGCTGTTTTTT
>16|TRBD2|TRBJ2-1|TRBV11-2|many
CASSFLIGREGNEQFF
TGTGCCAGCAGCTTCCTGATTGGGCGGGAGGGCAATGAGCAGTTCTTC
>16|TRBD2|TRBJ2-2|TRBV30|-
CAWSVVVAGPTGELLF
TGTGCCTGGAGTGTAGTGGTAGCGGGACCCACCGGGGAGCTGCTTTTT
>15|-|TRBJ2-7|TRBV7-9|many
CASSSGAGSLYEQYF
TGTGCCAGCAGCTCTGGAGCAGGGAGTCTTTACGAGCAGTACTTC
>13|TRBD1|TRBJ2-1|TRBV6-1|-
CASKQGGHNEQFF
TGTGCCAGCAAACAGGGGGGCCACAATGAGCAGTTCTTC
>15|TRBD1|TRBJ2-7|TRBV19|-
CASSPATGAVYEQYF
TGTGCCAGTAGCCCCGCGACAGGGGCCGTTTACGAGCAGTACTTC
>16|-|TRBJ2-1|TRBV28|many
CASSPPQGRVVYEQFF
TGTGCCAGCAGTCCCCCCCAGGGAAGGGTGGTCTATGAGCAGTTCTTC
>14|TRBD1|TRBJ1-1|TRBV29-1|many
CSVVRDRGRAEAFF
TGCAGCGTTGTCCGGGACAGGGGGAGGGCTGAAGCTTTCTTT
>16|-|TRBJ2-2|TRBV27|many
CASGPGGTPNTGELFF
TGTGCCAGCGGTCCAGGCGGGACCCCGAACACCGGGGAGCTGTTTTTT
>18|TRBD2|TRBJ2-7|TRBV24-1|-
CATSDLRLAGGPNYEQYF
TGTGCCACCAGTGATCTTAGACTAGCGGGAGGGCCAAACTACGAGCAGTACTTC
>17|-|TRBJ2-1|TRBV4-2|few
CASSQAGAVITINEQFF
TGTGCCAGCAGCCAAGCGGGAGCGGTAATAACCATAAATGAGCAGTTCTTC
>16|-|TRBJ1-5|TRBV18|few
CASSPDAGTPNQPQHF
TGTGCCAGCTCACCGGACGCCGGGACCCCGAACCAGCCCCAGCATTTT
>12|-|TRBJ2-3|TRBV19|-
CASSLMGDTQYF
TGTGCCAGTAGCCTCATGGGAGATACGCAGTATTTT
>12|-|TRBJ2-1|TRBV20-1|-
CSARTQYNEQFF
TGCAGTGCAAGGACTCAATACAATGAGCAGTTCTTC
>15|TRBD1|TRBJ2-3|TRBV2|-
CASSPVPGQAGTQYF
TGTGCCAGCAGTCCCGTCCCGGGACAGGCAGGTACGCAGTATTTT
>13|TRBD1|TRBJ1-2|TRBV30|few
CACSRDRGAGYTF
TGTGCCTGTAGCCGGGACAGGGGAGCGGGCTACACCTTC
>16|TRBD1|TRBJ1-5|TRBV28|many
CASSRHRQGVHQPQHF
TGTGCCAGCAGTCGACACCGACAGGGCGTCCATCAGCCCCAGCATTTT
>15|-|TRBJ2-2|TRBV3-1|few
CASSPLDWYTGELFF
TGTGCCAGCAGCCCACTGGACTGGTACACCGGGGAGCTGTTTTTT
>13|-|TRBJ2-5|TRBV7-6|few
CASSPSSLETQYF
TGTGCCAGCAGCCCATCCTCATTAGAGACCCAGTACTTC
>16|TRBD1|TRBJ2-7|TRBV3-1|few
CASSQGTGGSAYEQYF
TGTGCCAGCAGCCAAGGGACAGGGGGCTCTGCCTACGAGCAGTACTTC
>12|-|TRBJ2-1|TRBV24-1|-
CAVRDVGNEQFF
TGTGCCGTCCGGGACGTTGGGAATGAGCAGTTCTTC
>15|-|TRBJ2-1|TRBV6-2/TRBV6-3|-
CASSLLRGYYNEQFF
TGTGCCAGCAGTCTCCTTCGGGGCTACTACAATGAGCAGTTCTTC
>14|-|TRBJ2-3|TRBV7-2|-
CASSFQTGTDTQYF
TGTGCCAGCAGCTTTCAAACAGGGACAGATACGCAGTATTTT
>16|-|TRBJ2-3|TRBV24-1|-
CATSDYRGPSTDTQYF
TGTGCCACCAGTGATTATAGAGGACCCAGCACAGATACGCAGTATTTT
>13|-|TRBJ2-5|TRBV28|few
CASTRGVGETQYF
TGTGCCAGCACCAGGGGGGTAGGAGAGACCCAGTACTTC
>16|-|TRBJ2-7|TRBV5-5|-
CASSLGQGVRSYEQYF
TGTGCCAGCAGCTTGGGTCAAGGGGTTAGGTCCTACGAGCAGTACTTC
>15|TRBD2|TRBJ2-3|TRBV2|many
CASSVASGSIDTQYF
TGTGCCAGCAGTGTGGCTAGCGGGAGTATAGATACGCAGTATTTT
>15|-|TRBJ2-7|TRBV6-2/TRBV6-3|-
CASTNADFSSYEQYF
TGTGCCAGCACCAACGCGGACTTTAGCTCCTACGAGCAGTACTTC
>14|-|TRBJ1-1|TRBV27|many
CASGKKYGNTEAFF
TGTGCCAGCGGTAAGAAGTACGGTAACACTGAAGCTTTCTTT
>15|TRBD2|TRBJ2-7|TRBV28|many
CASSTSGRYSYEQYF
TGTGCCAGCAGTACCAGCGGGAGGTACTCCTACGAGCAGTACTTC
>14|TRBD1|TRBJ2-5|TRBV19|-
CASSPDRGRGTQYF
TGTGCCAGTAGTCCGGACAGGGGCCGAGGGACCCAGTACTTC
>14|-|TRBJ2-4|TRBV9|few
CASSSHSGPAIQYF
TGTGCCAGCAGCTCCCATTCGGGGCCTGCCATTCAGTACTTC
>14|TRBD2|TRBJ2-1|TRBV2|many
CASSGSGAYNEQFF
TGTGCCAGCAGTGGCAGCGGGGCCTACAATGAGCAGTTCTTC
>12|-|TRBJ1-4|TRBV2|once
CASSQGREKLFF
TGTGCCAGCAGTCAGGGTCGTGAAAAACTGTTTTTT
>12|-|TRBJ2-1|TRBV20-1|many
CSASARGIEQFF
TGCAGTGCTAGCGCCAGGGGCATTGAGCAGTTCTTC
>12|-|TRBJ2-1|TRBV29-1|many
CSVEEWRNEQFF
TGCAGCGTTGAAGAGTGGAGAAATGAGCAGTTCTTC
>14|-|TRBJ2-1|TRBV7-3|many
CASSLQGWDNEQFF
TGTGCCAGCAGCTTACAGGGGTGGGACAATGAGCAGTTCTTC
>16|TRBD1|TRBJ1-5|TRBV6-2/TRBV6-3|many
CASTLGQAAYNQPQHF
TGTGCCAGCACTTTAGGACAGGCTGCGTACAATCAGCCCCAGCATTTT
>14|-|TRBJ1-2|TRBV3-1|many
CASSQPESSYGYTF
TGTGCCAGCAGCCAACCGGAATCCAGCTATGGCTACACCTTC
>17|TRBD2|TRBJ2-2|TRBV27|many
CASSFIAGGPRTGELFF
TGTGCCAGCAGTTTTATAGCGGGAGGGCCGCGCACCGGGGAGCTGTTTTTT